One and the same sample provided the 23 T cell receptor beta chains below, sequenced in a study of blood T cell repertoires in COVID-19. The protocol was immunoSEQ multiplex PCR, while the TCRdb copy is restricted to in-frame clones and leaves out a portion. The sample gives around 250,000 clones, approximately 89% of which show up once; about 8.7% is in the top ten. Source material: peripheral blood. These receptors came from a man aged 35-49 years with active or convalescent COVID-19.

The V gene is TRBV7-2, the J gene TRBJ1-3, with TRBD1 matching 8 bases. Germline V gives CDR1 SGHTA, CDR2 FQGNSA. The ends lost 5 bases at V and 2 bases at J; junction bases unmatched: 5. The length of the CDR3 is 15 residues. In DNA form, the CDR3 reads TGTGCCAGCAGCGTCGACAGGGGTACTGGAAACACCATATATTTT. It codes for CASSVDRGTGNTIYF.

V usage is TRBV3-1 (or the pseudogene TRBV3-2) and J usage is TRBJ2-6; the match to TRBD1 covers 7 bases. The CDR3 length is 15 residues. The germline V gene has CDR1 LGHDT and CDR2 YNNKEL (reference sequence). Trimming cost V 3 bases and J 2 bases; bases outside gene matches: 1. The DNA of the CDR3 is TGTGCCAGCAGCCAGAGGGGGCCTGGGGCCAACGTCCTGACTTTC. This encodes CASSQRGPGANVLTF.

The V and J genes are TRBV12-5 and TRBJ2-3, with 14 bases fitting TRBD2. From germline, CDR1 is LGHNT and CDR2 FRNRAP. The CDR3 has 18 amino acids. The V segment lost 3 bases and the J segment 6 bases; nucleotides outside the gene matches: 11. CDR3 loop: CASGLDRLAGGKTDTQYF. In DNA, the CDR3 is TGTGCTAGTGGTTTAGATCGACTAGCGGGGGGGAAAACTGATACGCAGTATTTT. The whole variable domain, remainder taken from reference TRBV12-5 and TRBJ2-3, is DARVTQTPRHKVTEMGQEVTMRCQPILGHNTVFWYRQTMMQGLELLAYFRNRAPLDDSGMPKDRFSAEMPDATLATLKIQPSEPRDSAVYFCASGLDRLAGGKTDTQYFGPGTRLTVL.

The chain uses TRBV5-4 and TRBJ2-5; 12 bases are a match to TRBD2. Germline loops: CDR1 SGHNT, CDR2 YYREEE (reference sequence). The CDR3 sequence is 14 residues long. V dropped 5 bases and J dropped 5; count of bases not matched to a gene: 4. CDR3 sequence reads: CASRPSGGVETQYF. DNA of the CDR3: TGTGCCAGCAGGCCTAGCGGGGGGGTGGAGACCCAGTACTTC. The whole variable domain, remainder taken from reference TRBV5-4 and TRBJ2-5, is ETGVTQSPTHLIKTRGQQVTLRCSSQSGHNTVSWYQQALGQGPQFIFQYYREEENGRGNFPPRFSGLQFPNYSSELNVNALELDDSALYLCASRPSGGVETQYFGPGTRLLVL.

DNA for the CDR3: TGCGCCAGCAGCCGTCGACAGGGTGGCGAGCAGTACTTC. Translated, it gives CASSRRQGGEQYF. The chain links TRBV5-1 to TRBJ2-7, with 7 bases identical to TRBD1. CDR1 SGHRS and CDR2 YFSETQ come from the germline V gene. The CDR3 has 13 amino acids. V lost 4 bases to trimming and J lost 6 bases; unmatched junction nucleotides: 7.

The rearrangement links TRBV15 to TRBJ2-3; 13 bases are shared with TRBD2. V gave up 3 bases and J gave up 7 bases; unmatched junction bases: 7. CDR3 size: 16 residues. CDR1 and CDR2 from the germline V gene are LNHNV and YYDKDF (reference sequence). The CDR3 spells CATSRIGLAGVYTQYF. DNA for the CDR3: TGTGCCACCAGCAGGATAGGACTAGCGGGAGTATATACGCAGTATTTT.

CDR3 amino acids: CASSGFPTGGENPYEQYF. The CDR3 DNA reads as TGTGCCAGCAGTGGCTTCCCTACAGGGGGTGAAAATCCCTACGAGCAGTACTTC. This chain connects TRBV6-1 to TRBJ2-7, with 8 bases aligning to TRBD1. V lost 4 bases and J lost 2; bases outside the gene matches: 16. The V gene's germline CDR1 is MNHNS and CDR2 SASEGT. The CDR3 sequence is 18 residues long.

The CDR3 sequence is CASSLAGDIYEQYF. In DNA, the CDR3 is TGTGCCAGCAGCTTGGCGGGAGATATCTACGAGCAGTACTTC. The V call is TRBV5-5, the J call TRBJ2-7; possibly TRBD2 for D (6 bases). The CDR3 spans 14 residues. V lost 0 bases, J lost 3 bases, and 10 bases lay in between. Germline V gives CDR1 SGHKS, CDR2 YYEKEE (reference sequence).

This clone was seen a few times. The chain combines TRBV9 with TRBJ1-1, with 11 bases matching TRBD1. V trimming: 3 bases; J trimming: 6 bases; junction bases outside the gene matches: 13. This CDR3 region has 17 residues. Germline V gene data show CDR1 as SGDLS and CDR2 as YYNGEE. The CDR3 region is CASSASARTGGASEAFF. The CDR3, as DNA: TGTGCCAGCAGCGCCTCAGCCCGGACAGGGGGCGCGTCTGAAGCTTTCTTT.

V is TRBV5-4 and J is TRBJ1-1; D possibly corresponds to TRBD1 (5 bases). The CDR3 consists of 13 residues. The V end was cut by 4 bases, the J end by 6 bases, with 13 bases between. Germline V gives CDR1 SGHNT, CDR2 YYREEE (reference sequence). The CDR3 protein is CASSNGRDAEAFF. CDR3 DNA sequence: TGTGCCAGCAGCAACGGGAGGGACGCTGAAGCTTTCTTT.

V gene TRBV19 combines with J gene TRBJ2-1, with a tentative D call TRBD1 (5 bases). The germline V gene encodes CDR1 LNHDA and CDR2 SQIVND (reference sequence). CDR3 length: 15 amino acids. The V end lost 7 bases, the J end lost 0 bases, and 13 bases lay between the germline ends. CDR3 protein: CASTPDTDSYNEQFF. CDR3 coding DNA: TGTGCCAGTACCCCGGACACAGACTCCTACAATGAGCAGTTCTTC. Full variable domain (missing parts from reference TRBV19 and TRBJ2-1): DGGITQSPKYLFRKEGQNVTLSCEQNLNHDAMYWYRQDPGQGLRLIYYSQIVNDFQKGDIAEGYSVSREKKESFPLTVTSAQKNPTAFYLCASTPDTDSYNEQFFGPGTRLTVL.

The chain has TRBV5-1 and TRBJ1-4, with 8 bases that match TRBD1. Trimming removed 4 bases from V and 0 bases from J; junction bases left unmatched: 14. This CDR3 has 19 residues. From germline, CDR1 is SGHRS and CDR2 YFSETQ. In DNA, the CDR3 is TGCGCCAGCAGCCTGGGGGCGGACAGGGCCGAAGCAACTAATGAAAAACTGTTTTTT. It is translated as CASSLGADRAEATNEKLFF.

The J gene is TRBJ2-3, the V gene TRBV2; D gene uncertain. Per germline, CDR1 SNHLY and CDR2 FYNNEI. The CDR3 runs 11 residues. V dropped 10 bases and J dropped 4 bases, with 9 bases sitting between them. The CDR3: CATLIADTQYF. CDR3 in DNA: TGTGCCACCCTAATCGCAGATACGCAGTATTTT.

This chain connects TRBV2 to TRBJ1-5; D call uncertain. From germline, CDR1 is SNHLY and CDR2 FYNNEI. Trimming removed 7 bases at V and 3 bases at J, with 7 bases between. The CDR3 has 12 residues. CDR3 residues: CASTADNQPQHF. The CDR3 DNA reads as TGTGCCAGCACAGCGGACAATCAGCCCCAGCATTTT.

This chain joins TRBV3-1 (or the pseudogene TRBV3-2) and TRBJ2-3, with D possibly matching TRBD2 (5 bases). Germline V CDR1 and CDR2: LGHDT, YNNKEL (reference sequence). The CDR3 totals 16 residues. Trimming removed 4 bases from V and 4 bases from J, with 18 bases in between. The CDR3 loop reads CASSPTWASRADTQYF. The CDR3 DNA reads as TGTGCCAGCAGCCCAACATGGGCTAGCCGCGCAGATACGCAGTATTTT.

V usage is TRBV10-3 and J usage is TRBJ2-7; D might be TRBD1 (6 bases). The germline V gene encodes CDR1 ENHRY and CDR2 SYGVKD. Trimming pared 0 bases from V and 1 base from J, leaving 10 bases between. The CDR3 contains 15 residues. In nucleotides, the CDR3 is TGTGCCATCAGTGAGTCGCGGCAGGGGTCCTACGAGCAGTACTTC. This gives the protein CAISESRQGSYEQYF.

J is TRBJ2-3 and V is TRBV30; D might be TRBD2 (6 bases). Trimming removed 4 bases from V and 0 bases from J, with 14 bases in between. This CDR3 comprises 15 residues. The germline CDR1 and CDR2 sequences are GTSNPN and SVGIG (reference sequence). In DNA, the CDR3 is TGTGCCTGGATCGAGACTAGTGGGAGCACAGATACGCAGTATTTT. Translation gives CAWIETSGSTDTQYF. Full variable domain (outside the CDR3, taken from reference TRBV30 and TRBJ2-3): SQTIHQWPATLVQPVGSPLSLECTVEGTSNPNLYWYRQAAGRGLQLLFYSVGIGQISSEVPQNLSASRPQDRQFILSSKKLLLSDSGFYLCAWIETSGSTDTQYFGPGTRLTVL.

The gene calls are TRBV19 and TRBJ2-1, with TRBD1 matching over 7 bases. Germline lookup yields CDR1 LNHDA and CDR2 SQIVND (reference sequence). Unmatched junction bases numbered 11, after V lost 5 bases and J lost 10 bases. CDR3 size: 14 residues. CDR3 sequence reads: CASSLDRLAREQFF. The CDR3 coding sequence is TGTGCCAGTAGTCTGGACAGGCTAGCACGGGAGCAGTTCTTC. Variable domain in full (rest from reference TRBV19 and TRBJ2-1): DGGITQSPKYLFRKEGQNVTLSCEQNLNHDAMYWYRQDPGQGLRLIYYSQIVNDFQKGDIAEGYSVSREKKESFPLTVTSAQKNPTAFYLCASSLDRLAREQFFGPGTRLTVL.

This clone was seen only a few times. V and J are TRBV9 and TRBJ1-1; 8 nucleotides agree with TRBD1. The CDR3 consists of 14 residues. Germline lookup yields CDR1 SGDLS and CDR2 YYNGEE. V dropped 3 bases and J dropped 7; count of bases not matched to a gene: 8. CDR3 coding DNA: TGTGCCAGCAGCGCCACTCACGGGACAGGTGAAGCTTTCTTT. Protein product: CASSATHGTGEAFF.

V usage is TRBV30 and J usage is TRBJ2-2; the match to TRBD1 covers 7 bases. The CDR3 is made up of 13 amino acids. CDR1 GTSNPN and CDR2 SVGIG come from the germline V gene (reference sequence). After removal of 2 bases from V and 4 bases from J, the junction contained 1 base not matched to a gene. In DNA, the CDR3 is TGTGCCTGGAGTTACAGGGGCACCGGGGAGCTGTTTTTT. This sequence encodes CAWSYRGTGELFF.

The table lists this clone with a count of one. The rearrangement joins TRBV12-3 or TRBV12-4 to TRBJ1-5; D is possibly TRBD1 (5 bases). Deletions cut 7 bases from V and 4 bases from J, with 8 bases between. This CDR3 comprises 12 residues. The CDR3 DNA is TGTGCCAGCATGGAGGGGAATCAGCCCCAGCATTTT. Its protein is CASMEGNQPQHF.

This clone has only a few counts. The V call is TRBV11-3, the J call TRBJ1-2; 10 bases agree with TRBD1. V lost 0 bases, J lost 2 bases, and 21 bases stayed unmatched. Germline CDR1 and CDR2: SGHNT and YENEEA. The CDR3 covers 22 residues. The CDR3: CASSLEQPGDRGLAIRNYGYTF. In nucleotides, the CDR3 is TGTGCCAGCAGCTTAGAACAACCCGGGGACAGGGGACTAGCAATAAGAAACTATGGCTACACCTTC.

The V gene is TRBV15, the J gene TRBJ2-1; 10 bases fit TRBD2. V was pared by 0 bases and J by 9 bases, with 5 bases of the junction left unmatched. CDR3 size: 15 residues. Germline-derived CDR1 and CDR2 are LNHNV and YYDKDF (reference sequence). The CDR3 spells CATSRDLAGVSEQFF. CDR3 in DNA: TGTGCCACCAGCAGAGATCTAGCGGGAGTCAGTGAGCAGTTCTTC.